This T cell receptor (beta chain) was captured by sequencing in a study of control samples from healthy donors and cancer patients. Germline CDR1 and CDR2: GTSNPN and SVGIG (reference sequence). The CDR3 loop spans 13 amino acids. The V end lost 2 bases, the J end lost 6 bases, and 11 bases lay between the germline ends. TCRdb's table, derived via immunoSEQ multiplex PCR, lists solely in-frame clones and lacks some. The sample lists 150,000 to 200,000 clones, 90% occurring once. The sample taken for sequencing was blood. The genes are TRBV30 and TRBJ1-5, with a weak D call TRBD1 (5 bases). This receptor was identified in a woman aged 50 to 60 in good health. The CDR3: CAWSRRGGQPQHF. The CDR3 coding sequence is TGTGCCTGGAGTAGAAGGGGTGGTCAGCCCCAGCATTTT.